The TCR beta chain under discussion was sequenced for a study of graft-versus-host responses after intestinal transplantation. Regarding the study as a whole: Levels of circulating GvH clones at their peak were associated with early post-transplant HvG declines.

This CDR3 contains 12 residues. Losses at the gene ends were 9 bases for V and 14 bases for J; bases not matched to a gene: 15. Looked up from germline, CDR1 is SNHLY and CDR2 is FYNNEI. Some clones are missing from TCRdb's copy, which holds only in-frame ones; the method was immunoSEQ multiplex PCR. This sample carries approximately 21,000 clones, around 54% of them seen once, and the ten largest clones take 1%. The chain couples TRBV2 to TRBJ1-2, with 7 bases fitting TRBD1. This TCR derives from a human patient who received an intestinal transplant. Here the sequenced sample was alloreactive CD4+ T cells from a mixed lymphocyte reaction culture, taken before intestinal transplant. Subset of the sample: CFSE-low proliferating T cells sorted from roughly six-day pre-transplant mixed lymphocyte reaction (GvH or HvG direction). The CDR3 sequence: CASTEGAITQTF. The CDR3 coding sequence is TGTGCCAGTACCGAGGGGGCCATAACACAGACCTTC.